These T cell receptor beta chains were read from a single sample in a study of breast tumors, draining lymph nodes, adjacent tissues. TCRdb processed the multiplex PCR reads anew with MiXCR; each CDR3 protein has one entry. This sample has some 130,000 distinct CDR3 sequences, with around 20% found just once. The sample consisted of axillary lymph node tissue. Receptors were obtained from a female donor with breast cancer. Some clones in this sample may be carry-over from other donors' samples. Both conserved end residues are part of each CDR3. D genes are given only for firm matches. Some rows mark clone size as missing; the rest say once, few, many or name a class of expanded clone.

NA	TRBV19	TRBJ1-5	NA	TGTGCCAGTGCTGACCAGGGTTTGACAGGCGGCAGATATAGCAATCAGCCCCAGCATTTT	CASADQGLTGGRYSNQPQHF
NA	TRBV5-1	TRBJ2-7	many	TGCGCCAGCAGCTTGGGGGGCGGGATTCCCTACGAGCAGTACTTC	CASSLGGGIPYEQYF
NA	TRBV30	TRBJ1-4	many	TGTGCCTGGAGTACAGATTTGGGACTGTTTTTT	CAWSTDLGLFF
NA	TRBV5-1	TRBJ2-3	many	TGCGCCAGCAGCTTGTTGGGCCCCGATACGCAGTATTTT	CASSLLGPDTQYF
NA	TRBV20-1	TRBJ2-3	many	TGCAGTGCTTACCGACAGGGCACAGATACGCAGTATTTT	CSAYRQGTDTQYF
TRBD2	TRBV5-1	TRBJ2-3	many	TGCGCCAGCAGCTTCGATTTTAGGACTAGCGAAAGGGATACGCAGTATTTT	CASSFDFRTSERDTQYF
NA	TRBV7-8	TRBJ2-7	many	TGTGCCAGCAGCTTCTCGAGGGAGTACGAGCAGTACTTC	CASSFSREYEQYF
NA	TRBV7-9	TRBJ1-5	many	TGTGCCAGCAGCTTAGCCCAGGACAGTTACAATCAGCCCCAGCATTTT	CASSLAQDSYNQPQHF
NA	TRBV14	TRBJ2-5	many	TGTGCCAGCAGCCAAGGCACCCAAGAGACCCAGTACTTC	CASSQGTQETQYF
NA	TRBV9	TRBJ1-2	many	TGTGCCAGCAGTGACGACAGGCCTTATGGCTACACCTTC	CASSDDRPYGYTF
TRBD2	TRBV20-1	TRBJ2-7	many	TGCAGTGCCCGGTGGGGGGGAGGGCCGGGTGAGCAGTACTTC	CSARWGGGPGEQYF
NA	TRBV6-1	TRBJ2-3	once	TGTGCCAGCAGTGAAGCGATCGCAGATACGCGGTATTTT	CASSEAIADTRYF
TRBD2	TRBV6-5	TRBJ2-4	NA	TGTGCCAGCAGTAAACTAGCGGGAGGGGCCAAAAACATTCAGTACTTC	CASSKLAGGAKNIQYF
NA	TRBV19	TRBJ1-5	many	TGTGCCAGTAGTCGGGCCGGGACACTGTATAGCAATCAGCCCCAGCATTTT	CASSRAGTLYSNQPQHF
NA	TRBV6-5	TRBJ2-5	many	TGTGCCAGCAGTTACCATGCTCCGGGCCAAAGTGAGGAGACCCAGTACTTC	CASSYHAPGQSEETQYF
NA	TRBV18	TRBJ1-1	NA	TGTGCCAGCTCACCGCCCGGTTTCGAGGCTTTCTTT	CASSPPGFEAFF
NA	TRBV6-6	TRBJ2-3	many	TGTGCCAGCAGTTACGGGACACCTGATACGCAGTATTTT	CASSYGTPDTQYF
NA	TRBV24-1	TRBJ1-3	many	TGTGCCACCAGTGAAATGACAGGACCCTCTGGAAACACCATATATTTT	CATSEMTGPSGNTIYF
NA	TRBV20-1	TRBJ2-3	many	TGCAGTGCTAGAGATAAATTCGGATTCTCAGATACGCAGTATTTT	CSARDKFGFSDTQYF
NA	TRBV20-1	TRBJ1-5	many	TGCAGTGCTAGAGACACAGGGTCCCGCAATCAGCCCCAGCATTTT	CSARDTGSRNQPQHF
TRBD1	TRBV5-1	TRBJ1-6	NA	TGCACCAGCAGCCTCGGACAGGGAGTCAATTCACCCCTCCACTTT	CTSSLGQGVNSPLHF
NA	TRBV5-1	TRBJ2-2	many	TGCGCCAGCAGCTTAGCCATCACCGGGGAGCTGTTTTTT	CASSLAITGELFF
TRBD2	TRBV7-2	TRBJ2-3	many	TGTGCCAGCAGCTTAGGGACTAGAAGTACGCAGTATTTT	CASSLGTRSTQYF
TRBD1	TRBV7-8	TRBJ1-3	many	TGTGCCAGCAGCTTAGGGACAGGGTCAATCTCTGGAAACACCATATATTTT	CASSLGTGSISGNTIYF
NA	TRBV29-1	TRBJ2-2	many	TGCAGCGTGGGGCTCGTGGCGGAGAACACCGGGGAGCTGTTTTTT	CSVGLVAENTGELFF
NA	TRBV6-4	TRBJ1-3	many	TGTGCCAGCAGTGTGGGGCCTGGAAACACCATATATTTT	CASSVGPGNTIYF
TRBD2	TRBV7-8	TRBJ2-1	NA	TGTGCCAGCAGCTTGAGCGGGACTAGCGGGGTCTACAATGAGCAGTTCTTC	CASSLSGTSGVYNEQFF
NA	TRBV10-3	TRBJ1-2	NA	TGTGCCATCAGTTCTGGCTATGGCTACACCTTC	CAISSGYGYTF
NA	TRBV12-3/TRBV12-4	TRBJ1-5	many	TGTGCCAGCAGACAGGGCAATCAGCCCCAGCATTTT	CASRQGNQPQHF
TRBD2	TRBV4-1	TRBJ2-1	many	TGCGCCAGCAGCCGAGAACTAGCGGGGGCCAATGAGCAGTTCTTC	CASSRELAGANEQFF
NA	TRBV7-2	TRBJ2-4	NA	TGTGCCAGCGGCAGCAGGGGGGAAAACATTCAGTACTTC	CASGSRGENIQYF
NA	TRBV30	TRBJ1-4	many	TGTGCCTGGAGGGGGTCAGCCCCCGGAAAACTGTTTTTT	CAWRGSAPGKLFF